This T cell receptor (beta chain) was observed in a study of radiotherapy plus CTLA-4 blockade in lung cancer. Germline V lookup: CDR1 SGHTA, CDR2 FQGTGA. V was trimmed by 4 bases and J by 0 bases, leaving 17 bases between them. This CDR3 has 17 residues. The table came from immunoSEQ multiplex PCR; TCRdb's copy has only in-frame clones and leaves some out. The sample lists tens of thousands of clones, over 70% occurring once. This receptor was obtained from a human donor with non-small cell lung cancer who had a partial response to radiotherapy plus ipilimumab. Some clones in this sample may be carry-over from other donors' samples. The input for sequencing was peripheral blood, taken from a patient treated with radiotherapy plus ipilimumab. The chain uses TRBV7-3 and TRBJ2-3, with D perhaps matching TRBD2 (5 bases). The CDR3 nucleotides are TGTGCCAGCAGCTCTGCCCTTGGAGGTTCTAGCACAGATACGCAGTATTTT. This translates into CASSSALGGSSTDTQYF.